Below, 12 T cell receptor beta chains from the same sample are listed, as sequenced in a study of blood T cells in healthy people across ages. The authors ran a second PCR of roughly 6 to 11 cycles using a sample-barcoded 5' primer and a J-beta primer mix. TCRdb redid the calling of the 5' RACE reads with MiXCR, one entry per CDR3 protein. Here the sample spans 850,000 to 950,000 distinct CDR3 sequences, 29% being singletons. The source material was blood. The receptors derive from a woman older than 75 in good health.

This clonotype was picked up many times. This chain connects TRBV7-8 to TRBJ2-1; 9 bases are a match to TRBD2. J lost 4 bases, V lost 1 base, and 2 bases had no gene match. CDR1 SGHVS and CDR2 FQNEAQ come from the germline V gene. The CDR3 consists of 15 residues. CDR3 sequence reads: CASSLERGVYNEQFF. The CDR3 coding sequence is TGTGCCAGCAGCTTAGAGCGGGGGGTTTACAATGAGCAGTTCTTC.

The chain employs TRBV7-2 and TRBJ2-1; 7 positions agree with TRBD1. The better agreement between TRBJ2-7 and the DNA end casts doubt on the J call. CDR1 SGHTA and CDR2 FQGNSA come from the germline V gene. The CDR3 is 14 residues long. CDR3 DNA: TGTGCCAGCAGCTTAGTAATACAGGGGAATGAGCAGTACTTC. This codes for CASSLVIQGNEQYF.

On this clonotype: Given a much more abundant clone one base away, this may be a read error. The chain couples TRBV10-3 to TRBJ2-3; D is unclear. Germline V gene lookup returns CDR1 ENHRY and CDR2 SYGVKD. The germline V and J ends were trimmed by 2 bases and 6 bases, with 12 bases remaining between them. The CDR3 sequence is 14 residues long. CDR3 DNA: TGTGCCATCAGTGAGGGCTTCGATTGCGATACGCAGTATTTT. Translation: CAISEGFDCDTQYF.

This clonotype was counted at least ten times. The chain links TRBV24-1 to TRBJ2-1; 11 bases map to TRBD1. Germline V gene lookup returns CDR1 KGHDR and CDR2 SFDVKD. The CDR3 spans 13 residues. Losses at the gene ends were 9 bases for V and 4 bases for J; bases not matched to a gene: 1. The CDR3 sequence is CATGTGGYNEQFF. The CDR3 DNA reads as TGTGCCACCGGGACAGGGGGATACAATGAGCAGTTCTTC.

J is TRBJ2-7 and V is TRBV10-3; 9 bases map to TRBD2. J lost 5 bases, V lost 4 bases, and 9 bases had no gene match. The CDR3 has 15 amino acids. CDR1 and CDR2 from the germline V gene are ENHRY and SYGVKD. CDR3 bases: TGTGCCATCAGTGCCCATCTAGCGGGAAACGACGAGCAGTACTTC. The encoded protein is CAISAHLAGNDEQYF.

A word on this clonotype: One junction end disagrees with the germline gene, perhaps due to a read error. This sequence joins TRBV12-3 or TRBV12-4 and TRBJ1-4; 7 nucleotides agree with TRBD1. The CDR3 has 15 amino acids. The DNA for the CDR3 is TGTACCAGCAGTTCATACAGGGGAAGGGGAGAAAAACTGTTTTTT. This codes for CTSSSYRGRGEKLFF.

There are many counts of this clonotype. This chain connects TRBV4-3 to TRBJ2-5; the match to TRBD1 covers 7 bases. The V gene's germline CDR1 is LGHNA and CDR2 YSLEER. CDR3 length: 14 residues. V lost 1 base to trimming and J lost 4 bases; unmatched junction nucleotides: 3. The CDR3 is CASSQGQGLETQYF. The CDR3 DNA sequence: TGCGCCAGCAGCCAAGGACAGGGCCTAGAGACCCAGTACTTC.

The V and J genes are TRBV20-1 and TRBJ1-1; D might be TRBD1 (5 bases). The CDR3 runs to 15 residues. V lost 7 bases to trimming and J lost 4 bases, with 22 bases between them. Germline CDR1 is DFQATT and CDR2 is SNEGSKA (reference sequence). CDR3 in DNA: TGCAGTGTCCGGCTCCTAAAGGGGTTGAGCACTGAAGCTTTCTTT. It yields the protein CSVRLLKGLSTEAFF.

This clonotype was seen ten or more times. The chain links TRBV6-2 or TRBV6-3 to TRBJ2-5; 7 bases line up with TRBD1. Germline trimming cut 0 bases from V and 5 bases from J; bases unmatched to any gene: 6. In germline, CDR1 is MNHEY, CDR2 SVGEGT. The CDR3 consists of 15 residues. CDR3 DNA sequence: TGTGCCAGCAGTTACTCGACAGGGAGAGGTGAGACCCAGTACTTC. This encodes CASSYSTGRGETQYF.

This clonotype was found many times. The DNA of the CDR3 is TGTGCCAGCAGCTTAGCGCTCGGGACAGCTGTTGAGCAGTTCTTC. It encodes CASSLALGTAVEQFF. The genes are TRBV7-9 and TRBJ2-1, with 7 bases lining up with TRBD1. The germline CDR1 and CDR2 sequences are SEHNR and FQNEAQ (reference sequence). This CDR3 region has 15 residues. The V and J ends lost 0 bases and 9 bases, in that order; junction bases with no gene match: 8.

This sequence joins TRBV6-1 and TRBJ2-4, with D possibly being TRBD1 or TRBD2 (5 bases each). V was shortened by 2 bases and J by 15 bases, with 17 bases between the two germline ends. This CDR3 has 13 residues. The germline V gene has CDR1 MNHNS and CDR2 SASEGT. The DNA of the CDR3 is TGTGCCAGCAGTGAATATCCGGGGCCTGCCTCGTACTTC. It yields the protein CASSEYPGPASYF.

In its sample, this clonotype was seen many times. CDR3 coding DNA: TGTGCCAGCAGCTTAGCAGGGACAGGATATGGCTACACCTTC. Its translation: CASSLAGTGYGYTF. This chain connects TRBV7-9 to TRBJ1-2; TRBD1 matches 8 bases. Germline V lookup: CDR1 SEHNR, CDR2 FQNEAQ (reference sequence). The trim removed 0 bases at V and 5 bases at J, leaving 2 bases unmatched. The CDR3 has 14 amino acids.